The 22 T cell receptor beta chains below come from one sample, sequenced in a study of blood T cell repertoires in COVID-19. Profiling relied on immunoSEQ multiplex PCR, and the TCRdb table lists in-frame clones only, not all of them. The data show around 72,000 clones, with 70% to 90% seen just once and approximately 10% held by the top ten. The specimen was peripheral blood. The receptors here all came from a man in his 70s with active or convalescent COVID-19.

The chain joins TRBV30 to TRBJ2-5; no definite D call. The CDR3 sequence is 11 residues long. Deletions cut 0 bases from V and 6 bases from J, with 5 bases between. The germline CDR1 and CDR2 sequences are GTSNPN and SVGIG (reference sequence). CDR3 sequence (DNA): TGTGCCTGGAGTGTACTTAAGACCCAGTACTTC. Its translation: CAWSVLKTQYF.

This clone has just a few counts. The chain has TRBV11-2 and TRBJ1-2; TRBD1 aligns across 8 bases. Germline V gene sequence: CDR1 SGHAT, CDR2 FQNNGV. V was pared by 5 bases and J by 5 bases, with 7 bases of the junction left unmatched. The CDR3 is 14 amino acids. The CDR3 DNA sequence: TGTGCCAGCAGCCGGGGACAGGAACTTTATGGCTACACCTTC. Amino acid sequence: CASSRGQELYGYTF.

The V gene is TRBV10-3, the J gene TRBJ1-2; TRBD1 might be the D (5 bases). Germline V gene data show CDR1 as ENHRY and CDR2 as SYGVKD. Trimming left V 2 bases short and J 4 bases short, with 8 bases between. CDR3 size: 13 residues. The CDR3 coding sequence is TGTGCCATCAGTGAGAGGGGCAGCTATGGCTACACCTTC. It translates to CAISERGSYGYTF.

The V call is TRBV30, the J call TRBJ1-2; the match to TRBD1 covers 7 bases. The V gene end was trimmed by 1 base and the J gene end by 3 bases; junction bases not matched to a gene: 11. There are 16 residues in the CDR3. The germline V gene encodes CDR1 GTSNPN and CDR2 SVGIG (reference sequence). CDR3 region: CAWSDPRTGSYYGYTF. As DNA, the CDR3 is TGTGCCTGGAGTGACCCTCGGACAGGTTCTTACTATGGCTACACCTTC.

This chain joins TRBV7-9 and TRBJ2-2, with 9 bases fitting TRBD2. The CDR3 is 14 amino acids. V lost 8 bases to trimming and J lost 2 bases; unmatched junction nucleotides: 3. From germline, CDR1 is SEHNR and CDR2 FQNEAQ (reference sequence). CDR3 loop: CASRGRANTGELFF. The CDR3 DNA is TGTGCCAGCCGCGGGAGGGCCAACACCGGGGAGCTGTTTTTT.

This clone was seen just once. This chain joins TRBV29-1 and TRBJ1-2; possible D gene TRBD1, 5 bases. V was pared by 6 bases and J by 8 bases, with 16 bases between. The CDR3 covers 12 residues. Germline values: CDR1 SQVTM, CDR2 ANQGSEA. For the CDR3, the DNA is TGCAGCGTCGAGACGGGGGGAGAAGGCTACACCTTC. It yields the protein CSVETGGEGYTF.

V is TRBV6-4 and J is TRBJ2-7; D unresolved. Trimming shortened V by 4 bases and J by 3 bases, and 13 bases separated the two germline ends. Per germline, CDR1 MRHNA and CDR2 SNTAGT. This CDR3 has 14 amino acids. The CDR3 region has the DNA TGTGCCAGCAGTGCGTCCGCAGGCCACTACGAGCAGTACTTC. This codes for CASSASAGHYEQYF.

V usage is TRBV15 and J usage is TRBJ2-7; 15 positions match TRBD2. Trimming took 3 bases from V and 4 from J; bases not matched to a gene: 4. Per the germline V gene, CDR1 is LNHNV and CDR2 is YYDKDF (reference sequence). The CDR3 has 16 amino acids. The CDR3 loop reads CATSSGLAGGTYEQYF. CDR3 bases: TGTGCCACCAGCAGCGGACTAGCGGGAGGGACGTACGAGCAGTACTTC.

This chain connects TRBV4-2 to TRBJ1-6; D remains unclear. V gave up 3 bases and J gave up 6 bases, with 6 bases separating them. The CDR3 runs 13 residues. Germline CDR1 LGHNA, CDR2 YNFKEQ. The CDR3, as DNA: TGTGCCAGCAGCCACGAGGGTAATTCACCCCTCCACTTT. Its translation: CASSHEGNSPLHF.

The chain recombines TRBV15 with TRBJ2-2, with 7 bases fitting TRBD2. V shed 4 bases, J shed 6 bases, and the junction held 5 bases outside the gene matches. Germline-derived CDR1 and CDR2 are LNHNV and YYDKDF (reference sequence). This CDR3 has 14 amino acids. CDR3 nucleotides: TGTGCCACCAGCAAGTTGACTAGCCCCGGGGAGCTGTTTTTT. This gives the protein CATSKLTSPGELFF.

The chain employs TRBV3-1 (or the pseudogene TRBV3-2) and TRBJ1-1; D gene uncertain. Per the germline V gene, CDR1 is LGHDT and CDR2 is YNNKEL (reference sequence). Trimming stripped 4 bases from V and 4 bases from J, with 13 bases between. The CDR3 is 14 amino acids. CDR3 residues: CASSPSTRGTEAFF. In DNA form, the CDR3 reads TGTGCCAGCAGCCCGAGCACACGAGGCACTGAAGCTTTCTTT.

This clone came up a few times. The chain is built from TRBV7-2 and TRBJ2-1, with a weak D call TRBD1 (5 bases). Trimming shortened V by 1 base and J by 13 bases, and 14 bases separated the two germline ends. This CDR3 comprises 13 residues. The germline V gene has CDR1 SGHTA and CDR2 FQGNSA. CDR3 protein: CASSLGDRQGQFF. CDR3 bases: TGTGCCAGCAGCTTAGGAGACAGACAAGGTCAGTTCTTC.

The V call is TRBV5-1, the J call TRBJ1-1, with a tentative D call TRBD1 (5 bases). The germline V gene encodes CDR1 SGHRS and CDR2 YFSETQ. Trimming left V 0 bases short and J 8 bases short, with 17 bases between. CDR3 length: 15 residues. In nucleotides, the CDR3 is TGCGCCAGCAGCTTGGGTTTGAGGGCGGGGGGAGAAGCTTTCTTT. This codes for CASSLGLRAGGEAFF.

The rearrangement uses TRBV18 and TRBJ1-6; D is undetermined. The CDR3 totals 15 residues. CDR1 KGHSH and CDR2 LQKENI come from the germline V gene. Between the trimmed V and J ends, which lost 5 bases and 5 bases, there was a span of 13 bases. CDR3 nucleotide sequence: TGTGCCAGCTCATATCGGCCCGAGGATAATTCACCCCTCCACTTT. It translates to CASSYRPEDNSPLHF.

V gene TRBV28 combines with J gene TRBJ2-4, with D possibly being TRBD2 (6 bases). From germline, CDR1 is MDHEN and CDR2 SYDVKM. The CDR3 runs 15 residues. The V and J ends lost 4 bases and 1 base respectively, with 11 bases between them. CDR3 region: CASSSGEVAKNIQYF. The DNA for the CDR3 is TGTGCCAGCAGTTCGGGGGAGGTGGCCAAAAACATTCAGTACTTC.

This clone was observed once. This chain joins TRBV20-1 and TRBJ1-1; D may be TRBD1 (5 bases). Germline-derived CDR1 and CDR2 are DFQATT and SNEGSKA (reference sequence). This CDR3 is built from 14 residues. Trimming removed 3 bases from V and 5 bases from J, with 16 bases in between. The CDR3 spells CSASILGKGTEAFF. CDR3 sequence (DNA): TGCAGTGCTAGTATCCTCGGCAAGGGGACTGAAGCTTTCTTT.

This chain links TRBV30 with TRBJ2-6, with D possibly matching TRBD2 (5 bases). V gave up 0 bases and J gave up 2 bases, with 17 bases separating them. The CDR3 is 18 residues long. Germline V gene data show CDR1 as GTSNPN and CDR2 as SVGIG (reference sequence). The CDR3: CAWSVLVWSGAGANVLTF. Here the CDR3 DNA reads TGTGCCTGGAGTGTACTAGTTTGGTCAGGCGCTGGGGCCAACGTCCTGACTTTC.

This sequence joins TRBV5-4 and TRBJ1-1; no reliable D call. Between the trimmed V and J ends, which lost 4 bases and 0 bases, there was a span of 7 bases. CDR1 and CDR2 (germline): SGHNT, YYREEE (reference sequence). The CDR3 is made up of 13 amino acids. CDR3: CASSRTLNTEAFF. As DNA, the CDR3 is TGTGCCAGCAGCCGGACTTTGAACACTGAAGCTTTCTTT.

The chain is built from TRBV28 and TRBJ1-2, with 10 bases matching TRBD1. Trimming removed 5 bases from V and 6 bases from J; junction bases left unmatched: 6. Germline values: CDR1 MDHEN, CDR2 SYDVKM. The CDR3 consists of 14 residues. For the CDR3, the DNA is TGTGCCAGCAGTCCCTTGGACAGGGGGGATGGCTACACCTTC. This sequence encodes CASSPLDRGDGYTF.

The rearrangement joins TRBV19 to TRBJ2-2, with 8 bases lining up with TRBD1. The germline CDR1 and CDR2 sequences are LNHDA and SQIVND (reference sequence). The CDR3 sequence is 14 residues long. The trim removed 2 bases at V and 8 bases at J, leaving 4 bases unmatched. CDR3: CASSIRTGSGELFF. CDR3 sequence (DNA): TGTGCCAGTAGTATACGGACAGGGTCTGGGGAGCTGTTTTTT.

The chain employs TRBV11-3 and TRBJ2-1, with 9 bases identical to TRBD2. Trimming at V came to 1 base and at J to 3 bases, leaving 1 base not matched to a gene. This CDR3 contains 15 residues. Germline V gene data show CDR1 as SGHNT and CDR2 as YENEEA. DNA for the CDR3: TGTGCCAGCAGCTTAGTAGCGGGAGACTACAATGAGCAGTTCTTC. As protein: CASSLVAGDYNEQFF.

The rearrangement joins TRBV28 to TRBJ1-2; 8 bases match TRBD1. The CDR3 extends over 17 amino acids. Germline V gene sequence: CDR1 MDHEN, CDR2 SYDVKM. V lost 6 bases to trimming and J lost 7 bases; unmatched junction nucleotides: 19. The CDR3 loop reads CASSPGQGILIKGGYTF. The CDR3 region has the DNA TGTGCCAGCAGCCCTGGACAGGGTATATTGATAAAGGGTGGCTACACCTTC.